This T cell receptor beta chain stems from a study of T cell repertoires in cytomegalovirus infection. About the study: Matching HLA type, along with CMV infection, was indicated by public TCR beta signatures.

The sample holds a few counts of this clonotype. As yet, its antigen is unknown. TCRdb reprocessed the reads via MiXCR and lists one record per CDR3 protein. The sample consists of about 110,000 distinct CDR3 sequences, roughly a tenth of them appearing once. Regarding the study as a whole: Identification of carriers of CMV plus the relevant HLA was achieved through cumulative public TCR beta family frequency. The ex vivo response was dominated by HLA-C-restricted CMV-specific TCR beta clonotypes.

Sequencing was carried out using PBMCs, sequenced either directly or after in vitro stimulation (not recorded which). The receptor's source is a human donor in good health (CMV status not recorded). Some clones in this sample may be carry-over from other donors' samples.

CDR3 coding DNA: TGTGCCAGCAGCTTACGCGGGAGGTCCAGCTCCTACAATGAGCAGTTCTTC. Translation gives CASSLRGRSSSYNEQFF. The rearrangement links TRBV7-8 to TRBJ2-1; 8 nucleotides line up with TRBD2. V shed 2 bases, J shed 0 bases, and the junction held 6 bases outside the gene matches. Looked up from germline, CDR1 is SGHVS and CDR2 is FQNEAQ. This CDR3 has 17 residues.